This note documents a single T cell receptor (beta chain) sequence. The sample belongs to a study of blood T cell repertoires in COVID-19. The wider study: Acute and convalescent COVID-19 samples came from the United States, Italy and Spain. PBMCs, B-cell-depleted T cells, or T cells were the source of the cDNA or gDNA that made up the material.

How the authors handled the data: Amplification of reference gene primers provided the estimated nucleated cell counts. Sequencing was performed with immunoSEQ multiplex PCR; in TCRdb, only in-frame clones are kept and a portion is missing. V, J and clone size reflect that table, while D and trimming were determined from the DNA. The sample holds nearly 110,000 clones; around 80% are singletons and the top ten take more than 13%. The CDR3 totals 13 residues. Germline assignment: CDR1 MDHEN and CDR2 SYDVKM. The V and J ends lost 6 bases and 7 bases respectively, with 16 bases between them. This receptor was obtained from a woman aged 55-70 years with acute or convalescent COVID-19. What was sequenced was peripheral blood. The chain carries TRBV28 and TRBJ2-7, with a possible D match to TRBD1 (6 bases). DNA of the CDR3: TGTGCCAGCAGCCTAAAAGAGGGGACAGAGCAGTACTTC. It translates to CASSLKEGTEQYF.